These T cell receptor beta chains were read from a single sample in a study of blood T cell repertoires in COVID-19. TCRdb's table, derived via immunoSEQ multiplex PCR, lists solely in-frame clones and lacks some. The sample yields about 190,000 clones, about 86% seen once. The sample consisted of peripheral blood. All receptors come from a woman younger than 45 with active or convalescent COVID-19. Each CDR3 is given with its conserved first and last residue. Clone sizes are given selectively: once, few, many, or a class where the clone is expanded.

TRBV7-8,-,CASSPQGVGNTEAFF
TRBV27,-,CASSLRQGNEKLFF
TRBV28,-,CASSPRLGGSYEQYF
TRBV7-9,-,CASSLLPDQPQHF
TRBV7-9,-,CASSKQGALSGNTIYF
TRBV18,once,CASSPPSRGTTGELFF
TRBV7-9,-,CASSSDRTHEQYF
TRBV19,-,CASNGQGFEQYF
TRBV4-1,-,CASSDRGGYEQYF
TRBV11-3,-,CASSYGRENTEAFF
TRBV5-3,-,CARSLVLSWPQNSPLHF
TRBV11-3,-,CASSPRTGGLNEQFF
TRBV6-6,-,CASSYSQDTQYF
TRBV5-4,-,CASSLASGRSRYHEQFF
TRBV12-5,-,CASGPGGAKTDTQYF
TRBV6-6,-,CASRSTGGNTEAFF
TRBV10-3,-,CAIRPTGSSYNEQFF
TRBV19,-,CASSISDDLRGYTF
TRBV21-1,-,CANSQQGWQETQYF
TRBV5-6,-,CASSLYGTQYF
TRBV28,-,CASSSGQAKGNQPQHF
TRBV27,-,CASWKAGGRVQETQYF
TRBV14,-,CASSPLSGGANEQFF
TRBV28,-,CASKLAASSYEQYF
TRBV6-5,-,CASSYSTRVEAFF
TRBV5-4,-,CASSGETRGLYNEQFF
TRBV15,-,CATSRDRGMVGGYTF
TRBV6-5,-,CASRSPGQPNYGYTF
TRBV4-2,-,CASSPTTGGGYYEQYF
TRBV4-1,-,CASSQEGTGLGTEAFF
TRBV2,-,CASSTATGGTDTQYF
TRBV18,-,CASSQGNIYEQYF
TRBV20-1,-,CSSGVYEQYF
TRBV11-2,-,CASSLAGGYGYTF
TRBV12-5,-,CASGLTSGGAPYEQYF
TRBV11-2,-,CASSLGRYEQYF
TRBV7-6,-,CASSPKRTLQETQYF
TRBV4-1,-,CASSHLDWSSGNTIYF